This TCR beta chain is from a study of vaccination and CD4 T cells after COVID-19. The overall study: The post-COVID samples were taken a median approximately 95 days after diagnosis, anywhere from 35 to 161.

The V gene's germline CDR1 is KGHDR and CDR2 SFDVKD. V was pared by 3 bases and J by 10 bases, with 14 bases of the junction left unmatched. This CDR3 has 17 amino acids. Treatment meaning: approximately 9-day PBMC culture with coronavirus spike peptide pools or control peptides (ViraFEST assay). Half-medium changes with fresh IL-2 medium occurred on days 3 and 7. At the Johns Hopkins FTIC core, DNA taken from cultured CD4+ T cells was sequenced by way of the Oncomine TCR Beta short-read assay. Someone extracted genomic DNA from cultured CD4+ T cells. TCRdb re-called the PCR reads through MiXCR, storing one row per CDR3 protein. The table shows tens of thousands of distinct CDR3 sequences, with around 63% occurring only once. Points on this clonotype: Its antigen is currently unknown.

Study-wide findings and caveats: A median of approximately 88% of reactive clones, in convalescent patients, became evident only post-vaccination.

Sequencing was done on a sample of CD4+ T cells from blood, cultured in vitro. The J gene is TRBJ2-3, the V gene TRBV24-1, with 11 bases that match TRBD1. The sequence derives from a human donor who had recovered from COVID-19. As DNA, the CDR3 is TGTGCCACCAGTGATCCGGCCGCGGGACAGGGGGTACAAGCGCAGTATTTT. Translation: CATSDPAAGQGVQAQYF.